These 7 T cell receptor beta chains were all obtained from the same sample, sequenced in a study of CD4+ T cells in melanoma. Method: immunoSEQ multiplex PCR; TCRdb's copy keeps in-frame clones and lacks some. The sample has around 55,000 clones, 60% to 75% seen once. Material: tumor tissue. Receptors were obtained from a human donor with melanoma.

This chain links TRBV15 with TRBJ2-4; a weak D match, TRBD2 (7 bases). Germline V CDR1 and CDR2: LNHNV, YYDKDF (reference sequence). With 1 base removed from V and 12 bases from J, the gap between germline ends came to 19 bases. This CDR3 contains 15 residues. Here the CDR3 reads CATSRGEGGSSPQYF. Written as DNA, the CDR3 is TGTGCCACCAGCAGAGGGGAGGGGGGGAGCTCCCCTCAGTACTTC.

The chain combines TRBV13 with TRBJ2-5; 15 bases line up with TRBD2. The CDR3 runs 18 residues. Germline CDR1 reads PRHDT; CDR2 reads FYEKMQ (reference sequence). J gave up 5 bases and V 0 bases, and 7 bases lay outside the gene matches. CDR3: CASSLGGLAGGPRETQYF. CDR3 DNA sequence: TGTGCCAGCAGCTTAGGTGGACTAGCGGGGGGGCCGAGGGAGACCCAGTACTTC.

Concerning this clone: Other nucleotide sequences in the sample specify the same CDR3. The chain uses TRBV5-4 and TRBJ2-3; D call uncertain. This CDR3 has 13 amino acids. Germline CDR1 SGHNT, CDR2 YYREEE (reference sequence). With 0 bases removed from V and 1 base from J, the gap between germline ends came to 3 bases. The CDR3 DNA follows: TGTGCCAGCAGCTTGGTTGGCACAGATACGCAGTATTTT. Protein: CASSLVGTDTQYF.

The chain couples TRBV6-5 to TRBJ2-1, with D perhaps matching TRBD1 (5 bases). V was cut by 0 bases and J by 10 bases, with 19 bases left in between. Germline loops: CDR1 MNHEY, CDR2 SVGAGI. CDR3 length equals 16 residues. The CDR3 DNA follows: TGTGCCAGCAGTTACTCGGTCGCAGGGTCGGCTCAGGAGCAGTTCTTC. This sequence encodes CASSYSVAGSAQEQFF.

This clone has more than one count but fewer than ten. CDR3 DNA: TGCAGTGCTAGCGGACAGGGGGCAATGTTTTTT. Amino acid sequence: CSASGQGAMFF. The chain is built from TRBV20-1 and TRBJ1-4; 11 positions match TRBD1. The ends lost 3 bases at V and 15 bases at J; junction bases unmatched: 3. Per germline, CDR1 DFQATT and CDR2 SNEGSKA (reference sequence). The CDR3 runs 11 residues.

Comments on this clone: The identical CDR3 is also encoded by other nucleotide sequences in the sample. CDR3 bases: TGTGCCAGTAGAGTCCCTCCGAACACTGAAGCTTTCTTT. Protein sequence: CASRVPPNTEAFF. The rearrangement joins TRBV19 to TRBJ1-1; D is unclear. V lost 6 bases, J lost 1 base, and 9 bases lay in between. This CDR3 contains 13 residues. CDR1 is LNHDA, CDR2 SQIVND, per germline (reference sequence).

The chain is built from TRBV4-1 and TRBJ1-2; D remains ambiguous. V lost 0 bases and J lost 2, with 7 bases in between. Germline V gives CDR1 MGHRA, CDR2 YSYEKL. The CDR3 runs 14 residues. Written as DNA, the CDR3 is TGCGCCAGCAGCCAAGAAACTACGAACTATGGCTACACCTTC. Amino acids: CASSQETTNYGYTF.